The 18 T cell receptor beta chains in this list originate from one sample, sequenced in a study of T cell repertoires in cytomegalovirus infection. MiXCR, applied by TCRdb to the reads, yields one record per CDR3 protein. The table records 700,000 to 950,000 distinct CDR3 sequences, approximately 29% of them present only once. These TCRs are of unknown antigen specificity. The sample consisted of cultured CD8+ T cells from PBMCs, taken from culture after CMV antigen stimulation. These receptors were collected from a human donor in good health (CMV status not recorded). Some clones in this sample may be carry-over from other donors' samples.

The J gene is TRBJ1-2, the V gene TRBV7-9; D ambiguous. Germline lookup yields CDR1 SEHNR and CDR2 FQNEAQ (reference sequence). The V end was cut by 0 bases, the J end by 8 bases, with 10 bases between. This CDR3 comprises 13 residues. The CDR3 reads CASSLASRRGYTF. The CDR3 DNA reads TGTGCCAGCAGCTTAGCGAGTCGAAGAGGCTACACCTTC.

The CDR3: CATSGVAPSLELWGNTIYF. CDR3 coding DNA: TGTGCCACCAGCGGTGTGGCTCCATCCCTAGAACTATGGGGAAACACCATATATTTT. The V gene is TRBV15, the J gene TRBJ1-3, with D hard to call. Germline V CDR1 and CDR2: LNHNV, YYDKDF (reference sequence). This CDR3 has 19 residues. V lost 5 bases and J 4 bases, leaving 27 bases between the germline ends. The full variable domain, in which reference TRBV15 and TRBJ1-3 provide the parts outside the CDR3, is DAMVIQNPRYQVTQFGKPVTLSCSQTLNHNVMYWYQQKSSQAPKLLFHYYDKDFNNEADTPDNFQSRRPNTSFCFLDIRSPGLGDTAMYLCATSGVAPSLELWGNTIYFGEGSWLTVV.

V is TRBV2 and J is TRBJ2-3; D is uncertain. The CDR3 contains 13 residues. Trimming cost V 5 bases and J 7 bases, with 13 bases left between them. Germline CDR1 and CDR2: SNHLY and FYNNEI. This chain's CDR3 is CASSSDGENTQYF. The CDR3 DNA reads TGTGCCAGCAGTTCCGATGGTGAAAATACGCAGTATTTT.

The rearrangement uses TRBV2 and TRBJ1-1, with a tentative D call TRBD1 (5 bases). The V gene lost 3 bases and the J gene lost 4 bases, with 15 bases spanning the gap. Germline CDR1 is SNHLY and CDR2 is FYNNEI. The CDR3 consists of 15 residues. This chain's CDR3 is CASSEGKVGGTEAFF. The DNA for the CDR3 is TGTGCCAGCAGTGAGGGGAAAGTGGGGGGCACTGAAGCTTTCTTT. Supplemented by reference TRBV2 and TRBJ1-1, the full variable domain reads EPEVTQTPSHQVTQMGQEVILRCVPISNHLYFYWYRQILGQKVEFLVSFYNNEISEKSEIFDDQFSVERPDGSNFTLKIRSTKLEDSAMYFCASSEGKVGGTEAFFGQGTRLTVV.

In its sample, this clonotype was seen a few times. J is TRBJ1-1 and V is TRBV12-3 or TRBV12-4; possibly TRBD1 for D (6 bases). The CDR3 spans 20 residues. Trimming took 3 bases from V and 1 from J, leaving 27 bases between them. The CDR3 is CASSFWLAPLGGPANTEAFF. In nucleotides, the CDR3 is TGTGCCAGCAGTTTCTGGCTCGCGCCCCTCGGGGGGCCGGCGAACACTGAAGCTTTCTTT.

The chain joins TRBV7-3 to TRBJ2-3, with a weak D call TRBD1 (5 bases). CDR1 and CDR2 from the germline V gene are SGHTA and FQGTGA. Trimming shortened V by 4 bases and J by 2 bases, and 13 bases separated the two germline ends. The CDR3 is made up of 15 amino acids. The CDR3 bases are TGTGCCAGCAGCTCCTCTCCGACAGTCACAGATACGCAGTATTTT. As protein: CASSSSPTVTDTQYF.

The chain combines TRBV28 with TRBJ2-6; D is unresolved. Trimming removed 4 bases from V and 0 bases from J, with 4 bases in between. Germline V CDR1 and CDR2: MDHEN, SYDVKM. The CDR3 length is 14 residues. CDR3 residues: CASSWLSGANVLTF. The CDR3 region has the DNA TGTGCCAGCAGTTGGCTCTCTGGGGCCAACGTCCTGACTTTC.

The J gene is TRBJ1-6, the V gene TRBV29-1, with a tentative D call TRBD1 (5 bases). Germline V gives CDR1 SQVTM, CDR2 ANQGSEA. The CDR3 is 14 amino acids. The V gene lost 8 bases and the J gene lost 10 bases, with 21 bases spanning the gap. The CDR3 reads CSSRSGTNGSPLHF. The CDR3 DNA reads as TGCAGCTCGCGGAGCGGGACCAACGGATCACCCCTCCACTTT.

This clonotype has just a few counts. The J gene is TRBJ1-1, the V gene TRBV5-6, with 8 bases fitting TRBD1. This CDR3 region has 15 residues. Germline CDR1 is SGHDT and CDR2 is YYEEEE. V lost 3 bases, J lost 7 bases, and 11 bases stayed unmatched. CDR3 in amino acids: CASSYGTGGVHEAFF. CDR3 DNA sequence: TGTGCCAGCAGCTATGGGACAGGAGGGGTTCATGAAGCTTTCTTT.

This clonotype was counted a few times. The CDR3 DNA reads TGTGCCAGCAGTGGTACAGGGCCGATAGAGCAGTTCTTC. Protein sequence: CASSGTGPIEQFF. This chain uses TRBV27 with TRBJ2-1; D is possibly TRBD1 (6 bases). V dropped 5 bases and J dropped 10 bases, with 15 bases sitting between them. Germline values: CDR1 MNHEY, CDR2 SMNVEV (reference sequence). This CDR3 is 13 amino acids long.

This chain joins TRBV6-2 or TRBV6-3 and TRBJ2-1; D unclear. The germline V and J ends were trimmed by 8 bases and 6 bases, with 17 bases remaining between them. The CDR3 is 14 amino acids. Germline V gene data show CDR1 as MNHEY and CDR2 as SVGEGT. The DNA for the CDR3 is TGTGCCAGCCAGGACCACCTGCGGCCCAATGAGCAGTTCTTC. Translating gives CASQDHLRPNEQFF.

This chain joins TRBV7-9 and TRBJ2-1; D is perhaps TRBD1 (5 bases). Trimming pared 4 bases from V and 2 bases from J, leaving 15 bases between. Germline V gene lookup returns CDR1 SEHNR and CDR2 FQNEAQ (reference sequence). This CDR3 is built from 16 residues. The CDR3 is CASSSDKIGPYNEQFF. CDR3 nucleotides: TGTGCCAGCAGCTCGGACAAAATTGGGCCCTACAATGAGCAGTTCTTC. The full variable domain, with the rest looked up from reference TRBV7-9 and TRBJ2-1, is DTGVSQNPRHKITKRGQNVTFRCDPISEHNRLYWYRQTLGQGPEFLTYFQNEAQLEKSRLLSDRFSAERPKGSFSTLEIQRTEQGDSAMYLCASSSDKIGPYNEQFFGPGTRLTVL.

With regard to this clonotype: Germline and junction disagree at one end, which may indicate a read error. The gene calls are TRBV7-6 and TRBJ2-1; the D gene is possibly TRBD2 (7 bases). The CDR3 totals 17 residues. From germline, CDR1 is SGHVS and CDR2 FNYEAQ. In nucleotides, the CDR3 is TGTGCCAGCAGTCCCGGTTACGCGGGGGCAAGTTCCAATGAGCAGATCTTC. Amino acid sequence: CASSPGYAGASSNEQIF.

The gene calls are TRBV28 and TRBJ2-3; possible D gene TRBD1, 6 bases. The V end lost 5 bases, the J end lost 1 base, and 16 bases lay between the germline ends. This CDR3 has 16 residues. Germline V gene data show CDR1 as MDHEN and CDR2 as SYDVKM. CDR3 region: CASSGTPGTGTDTQYF. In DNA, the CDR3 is TGTGCCAGCAGTGGGACACCGGGGACGGGCACAGATACGCAGTATTTT.

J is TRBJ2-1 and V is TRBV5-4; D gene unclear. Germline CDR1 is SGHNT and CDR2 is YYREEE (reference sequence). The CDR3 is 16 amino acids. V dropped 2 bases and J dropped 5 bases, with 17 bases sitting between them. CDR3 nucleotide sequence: TGTGCCAGCAGCTTATCATCCGGCCTCGGTCACAATGAGCAGTTCTTC. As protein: CASSLSSGLGHNEQFF.

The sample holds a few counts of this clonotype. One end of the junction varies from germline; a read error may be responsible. The CDR3 nucleotides read TGTGCCAGCAGCTTGGAACTCTACAGGGCCAGTGATACGCAGTATTTT. Translating gives CASSLELYRASDTQYF. The chain is built from TRBV5-1 and TRBJ2-3; D possibly corresponds to TRBD1 (6 bases). The CDR3 runs to 16 residues. Germline-derived CDR1 and CDR2 are SGHRS and YFSETQ.

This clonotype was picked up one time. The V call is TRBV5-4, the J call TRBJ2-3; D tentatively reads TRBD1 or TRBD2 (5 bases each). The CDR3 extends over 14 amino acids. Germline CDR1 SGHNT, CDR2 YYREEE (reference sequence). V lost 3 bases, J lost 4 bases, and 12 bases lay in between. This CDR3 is CASSSMGDPDTQYF. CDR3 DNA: TGTGCCAGCAGCTCGATGGGGGATCCAGATACGCAGTATTTT.

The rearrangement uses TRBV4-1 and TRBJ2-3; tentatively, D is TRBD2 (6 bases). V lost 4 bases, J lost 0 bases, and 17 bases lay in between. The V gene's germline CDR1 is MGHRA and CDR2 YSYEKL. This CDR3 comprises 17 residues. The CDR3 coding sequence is TGCGCCAGCAGCCTCCCCGAGGGACTTCCTAGCACAGATACGCAGTATTTT. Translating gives CASSLPEGLPSTDTQYF.